The text below deals with one T cell receptor (beta chain). Germline V gene lookup returns CDR1 LGHDT and CDR2 YNNKEL (reference sequence). This CDR3 spans 12 amino acids. Trimming took off 4 bases at V and 3 bases at J, with 6 bases between the two ends. Generated by immunoSEQ multiplex PCR, the TCRdb table keeps only in-frame clones and is missing some. The repertoire holds approximately 230,000 clones, with approximately 79% as singletons. This record belongs to a study of blood T cell repertoires in COVID-19. Across the study: The analysed material was cDNA or gDNA that came from T cells, B-cell-depleted T cells, or PBMCs.

The chain employs TRBV3-1 (or the pseudogene TRBV3-2) and TRBJ1-2, with no clear D. Specimen: peripheral blood. The clonotype comes from a woman aged 40-49 years with active or convalescent COVID-19. The CDR3 sequence: CASSLQYYGYTF. CDR3 coding DNA: TGTGCCAGCAGCCTCCAGTACTATGGCTACACCTTC.